These T cell receptor beta chains were read from a single sample in a study of blood T cells in healthy people across ages. MiXCR, run by TCRdb on the 5' RACE reads, gives a single entry per CDR3 protein. This sample has about 680,000 distinct CDR3 sequences; 45% to 50% occur once, and the top ten carry roughly 31%. Material: blood. The source is a woman between 55 and 75 years old in good health. The CDR3 runs from the conserved cysteine through the conserved F or W. The order of the fields is J gene, V gene, CDR3 protein.

J: TRBJ2-3; V: TRBV25-1; CDR3: CASKDPRGPDTQYF
J: TRBJ2-1; V: TRBV29-1; CDR3: CSVEGVSGNEQFF
J: TRBJ2-2; V: TRBV24-1; CDR3: CATSDQGLGELFF
J: TRBJ2-1; V: TRBV5-1; CDR3: CASSHGLAGDNEQFF
J: TRBJ2-7; V: TRBV28; CDR3: CASSLRWGLGEQYF
J: TRBJ2-5; V: TRBV7-9; CDR3: CASSSLREEQYF
J: TRBJ2-7; V: TRBV11-2; CDR3: CASSIIQGTRYEQYF
J: TRBJ2-7; V: TRBV27; CDR3: CAADNSPYEQYF
J: TRBJ2-5; V: TRBV20-1; CDR3: CSAREMTSGRKETQYF
J: TRBJ2-3; V: TRBV7-9; CDR3: CASSASGPDTQYF
J: TRBJ1-4; V: TRBV4-3; CDR3: CASSQNTENEKLFF
J: TRBJ2-1; V: TRBV20-1; CDR3: CSADRQGQGKNNGQFF
J: TRBJ2-3; V: TRBV2; CDR3: CASSEFEPSTDTQYF
J: TRBJ2-7; V: TRBV10-3; CDR3: CAIRDMSSYEQYF
J: TRBJ2-5; V: TRBV9; CDR3: CASSLGGRAETQYF
J: TRBJ2-3; V: TRBV6-5; CDR3: CASGRGGKTDTQYF
J: TRBJ1-4; V: TRBV6-6; CDR3: CASSYSGRGGEKLFF
J: TRBJ2-5; V: TRBV29-1; CDR3: CSVDGLARETQYF
J: TRBJ2-4; V: TRBV2; CDR3: CASSGDRGLTKNIQYF
J: TRBJ2-1; V: TRBV20-1; CDR3: CSARELAGRGYNEQFF
J: TRBJ2-5; V: TRBV6-2/TRBV6-3; CDR3: CASSTLQGGETQYF
J: TRBJ2-1; V: TRBV28; CDR3: CASSLLDNEQFF
J: TRBJ2-3; V: TRBV20-1; CDR3: CSTRDLGRGADTQYF
J: TRBJ2-7; V: TRBV7-2; CDR3: CASSLAQRTRYF
J: TRBJ2-7; V: TRBV18; CDR3: CASSLAVTNYEQYF
J: TRBJ2-7; V: TRBV29-1; CDR3: CSVLTSGSSYEQYF
J: TRBJ2-7; V: TRBV20-1; CDR3: CSARDHTSGRAGSYEQYF
J: TRBJ1-6; V: TRBV7-2; CDR3: CASSLTGSSYNSPLHF
J: TRBJ2-2; V: TRBV20-1; CDR3: CSARPGSRASGELFF